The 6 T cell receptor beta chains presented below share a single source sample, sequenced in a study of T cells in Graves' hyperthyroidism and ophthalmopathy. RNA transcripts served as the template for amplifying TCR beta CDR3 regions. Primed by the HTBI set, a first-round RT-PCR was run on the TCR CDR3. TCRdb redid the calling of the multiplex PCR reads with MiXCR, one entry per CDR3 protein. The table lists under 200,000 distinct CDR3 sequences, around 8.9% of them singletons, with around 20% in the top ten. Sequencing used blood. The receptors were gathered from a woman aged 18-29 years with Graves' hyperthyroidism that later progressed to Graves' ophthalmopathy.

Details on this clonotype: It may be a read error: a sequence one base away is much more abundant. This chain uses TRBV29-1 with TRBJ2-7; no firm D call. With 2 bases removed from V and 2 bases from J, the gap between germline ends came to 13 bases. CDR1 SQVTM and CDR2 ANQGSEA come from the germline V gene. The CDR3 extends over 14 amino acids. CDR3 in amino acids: CSVEQDVKPYEQYF. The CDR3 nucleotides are TGCAGCGTTGAACAGGACGTGAAGCCCTACGAGCAGTACTTC.

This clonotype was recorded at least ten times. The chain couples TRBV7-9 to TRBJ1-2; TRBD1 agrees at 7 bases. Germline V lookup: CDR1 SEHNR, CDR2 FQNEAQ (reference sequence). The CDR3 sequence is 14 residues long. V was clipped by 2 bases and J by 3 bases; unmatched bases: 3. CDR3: CASSLTGEDYGYTF. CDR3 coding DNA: TGTGCCAGCAGCTTAACAGGGGAGGACTATGGCTACACCTTC.

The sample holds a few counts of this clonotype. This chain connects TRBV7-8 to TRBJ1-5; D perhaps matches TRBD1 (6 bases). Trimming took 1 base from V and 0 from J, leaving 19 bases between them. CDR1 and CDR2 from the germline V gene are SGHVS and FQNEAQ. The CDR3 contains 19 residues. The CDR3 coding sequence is TGTGCCAGCAGCTTAGAGGGGGTAGAACGTAGAGGTAGCAATCAGCCCCAGCATTTT. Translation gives CASSLEGVERRGSNQPQHF.

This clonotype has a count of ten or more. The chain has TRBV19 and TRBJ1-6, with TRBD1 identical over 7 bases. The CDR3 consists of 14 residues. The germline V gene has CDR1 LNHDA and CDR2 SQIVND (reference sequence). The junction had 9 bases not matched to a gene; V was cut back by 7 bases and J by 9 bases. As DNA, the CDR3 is TGTGCCAGTACCGATCGACAGGGTGGTTCACCCCTCCACTTT. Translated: CASTDRQGGSPLHF.

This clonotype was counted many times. CDR3 residues: CASSPPGGEQYF. The CDR3 DNA reads TGTGCCAGCAGCCCCCCGGGAGGTGAGCAGTACTTC. V usage is TRBV7-9 and J usage is TRBJ2-7, with TRBD2 identical over 7 bases. Losses at the gene ends were 5 bases for V and 7 bases for J; bases not matched to a gene: 5. CDR1 is SEHNR, CDR2 FQNEAQ, per germline (reference sequence). The CDR3 has 12 amino acids.

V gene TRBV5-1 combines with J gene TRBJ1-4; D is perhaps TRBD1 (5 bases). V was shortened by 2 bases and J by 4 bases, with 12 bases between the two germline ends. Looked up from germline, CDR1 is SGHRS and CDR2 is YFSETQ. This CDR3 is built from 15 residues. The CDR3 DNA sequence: TGCGCCAGCAGCTTCGATGCAGGGTTTAATGAAAAACTGTTTTTT. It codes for CASSFDAGFNEKLFF.